This is a list of T cell receptor beta chains from one sample in a study of blood T cell repertoires in COVID-19. Clones were sequenced by immunoSEQ multiplex PCR, and TCRdb holds only the in-frame ones, with some missing. The sample consists of roughly 200,000 clones, 70% to 90% of them appearing once. Specimen: peripheral blood. Receptors were obtained from a man between 60 and 75 years old with acute or convalescent COVID-19. Both conserved end residues are part of each CDR3. A D gene is named only where the DNA matches it firmly.

TRBV28,TRBD2,TRBJ2-1,CASSPGGSYNEQFF
TRBV29-1,NA,TRBJ1-2,CSGGGYYGYTF
TRBV28,TRBD2,TRBJ2-5,CASSPGAGGSRETQYF
TRBV7-6,TRBD1,TRBJ2-7,CASSLAQGEFYEQYF
TRBV9,NA,TRBJ1-1,CASSVATGGSKAFF
TRBV11-2,TRBD1,TRBJ2-7,CASSPDRGQGIYEQYF
TRBV5-1,NA,TRBJ2-7,CASSLMQGVGEQYF
TRBV6-1,NA,TRBJ1-3,CASSEIVSRTLTVDTIYF
TRBV4-1,NA,TRBJ1-2,CASSQDIAAPYGYTF
TRBV21-1,NA,TRBJ1-1,CASSNREGEPLRTEAFF
TRBV18,NA,TRBJ2-1,CASSLFIDNEQFF
TRBV7-6,TRBD2,TRBJ2-1,CASSPSPAGGPVEQFF
TRBV11-2,NA,TRBJ1-3,CASSLVASGNTIYF
TRBV19,TRBD1,TRBJ2-7,CASSPGTGRSSYEQYF
TRBV7-2,NA,TRBJ2-2,CASSPLAVGELFF
TRBV3-1/TRBV3-2,TRBD2,TRBJ2-6,CASSSPTSGAGANVLTF
TRBV10-3,TRBD2,TRBJ2-3,CAISSGLAGGTDTQYF
TRBV30,NA,TRBJ2-2,CAWSVSRAGELFF
TRBV6-5,TRBD1,TRBJ1-2,CASSSDRGNLGYTF
TRBV14,NA,TRBJ2-7,CASSPPSGEQYF
TRBV7-9,NA,TRBJ2-7,CASTQAGYEQYF
TRBV5-1,TRBD1,TRBJ2-7,CASRAISGTGDYEQYF